Each of the 19 T cell receptor beta chains below was sequenced from the same sample in a study of shared clonotypes between healthy human individuals. Some clones are missing from TCRdb's copy, which holds only in-frame ones; the method was immunoSEQ multiplex PCR. The table records some 2,000,000 clones, 90% to 97% of them present only once. Sequences were obtained from naive CD4+ T cells sorted from blood. The subset is: CD45RA+ positively selected. These TCRs come from a man aged 18-30 years in good health.

This sequence joins TRBV2 and TRBJ2-6; 8 bases are a match to TRBD1. Germline loops: CDR1 SNHLY, CDR2 FYNNEI. Germline trimming cut 6 bases from V and 0 bases from J; bases unmatched to any gene: 10. The CDR3 has 18 amino acids. Here the CDR3 reads CASRPDRGLSSGANVLTF. For the CDR3, the DNA is TGTGCCAGCAGACCCGACAGGGGATTAAGCTCTGGGGCCAACGTCCTGACTTTC.

The rearrangement uses TRBV5-1 and TRBJ2-7; 9 positions agree with TRBD1. CDR1 is SGHRS, CDR2 YFSETQ, per germline. V gave up 0 bases and J gave up 3 bases; unmatched junction bases: 7. This CDR3 is built from 16 residues. The CDR3 here is CASSLAGRDRDYEQYF. The CDR3 nucleotides are TGCGCCAGCAGCTTGGCAGGCCGGGACAGGGACTACGAGCAGTACTTC.

The chain couples TRBV5-1 to TRBJ2-1; TRBD2 agrees at 8 bases. The germline V gene encodes CDR1 SGHRS and CDR2 YFSETQ. The CDR3 runs to 16 residues. V was clipped by 1 base and J by 1 base; unmatched bases: 4. This CDR3 is CASSLSGGLSYNEQFF. Here the CDR3 DNA reads TGCGCCAGCAGCTTGAGCGGGGGCCTATCCTACAATGAGCAGTTCTTC.

The rearrangement joins TRBV19 to TRBJ1-2, with TRBD1 matching over 9 bases. This CDR3 has 13 residues. Germline trimming cut 7 bases from V and 7 bases from J; bases unmatched to any gene: 7. The germline CDR1 and CDR2 sequences are LNHDA and SQIVND (reference sequence). CDR3 DNA sequence: TGTGCCAGTACCAGAACAGGGGGCCCTGGCTACACCTTC. It yields the protein CASTRTGGPGYTF.

The chain recombines TRBV11-3 with TRBJ2-7, with 8 positions matching TRBD2. V gave up 5 bases and J gave up 0 bases; unmatched junction bases: 3. Germline V CDR1 and CDR2: SGHNT, YENEEA. The CDR3 is 14 residues long. CDR3 nucleotide sequence: TGTGCCAGCAGCCGGGAGGGAGGCTCCTACGAGCAGTACTTC. Translation: CASSREGGSYEQYF.

J is TRBJ2-3 and V is TRBV7-9; weak D call: TRBD1 (6 bases). The ends were cut back, 5 bases at V and 3 bases at J, with 15 bases in the middle. CDR1 and CDR2 (germline): SEHNR, FQNEAQ (reference sequence). The CDR3 covers 15 residues. CDR3 in amino acids: CASSTGTGSTDTQYF. For the CDR3, the DNA is TGTGCCAGCAGCACAGGGACCGGTTCGACAGATACGCAGTATTTT.

The chain uses TRBV5-1 and TRBJ2-3; 11 positions agree with TRBD2. This CDR3 region has 16 residues. CDR1 and CDR2 (germline): SGHRS, YFSETQ. The trim removed 5 bases at V and 3 bases at J, leaving 8 bases unmatched. The CDR3 loop is CASREGLAERTDTQYF. Here the CDR3 DNA reads TGCGCCAGCAGAGAGGGACTAGCGGAAAGAACAGATACGCAGTATTTT.

This chain links TRBV7-9 with TRBJ2-7, with no clear D. CDR3 length: 13 amino acids. V shed 5 bases and J shed 0 bases, with 8 bases lying between them. Germline values: CDR1 SEHNR, CDR2 FQNEAQ (reference sequence). DNA of the CDR3: TGTGCCAGCAGCCGACTGTCCTCCTACGAGCAGTACTTC. Translating it yields CASSRLSSYEQYF.

This clone was recorded only once. The chain combines TRBV27 with TRBJ2-1; D is tentatively TRBD1 or TRBD2 (5 bases each). Trimming left V 5 bases short and J 2 bases short, with 7 bases between. The CDR3 runs 13 residues. The germline CDR1 and CDR2 sequences are MNHEY and SMNVEV (reference sequence). The CDR3 DNA is TGTGCCAGCAGTAGGGACCCCTACAATGAGCAGTTCTTC. Translating it yields CASSRDPYNEQFF.

V usage is TRBV6-5 and J usage is TRBJ1-5; no firm D call. Germline V gene lookup returns CDR1 MNHEY and CDR2 SVGAGI. V was shortened by 2 bases and J by 4 bases, with 12 bases between the two germline ends. The CDR3 loop spans 15 amino acids. The CDR3 sequence is CASSYREGGNQPQHF. The CDR3 bases are TGTGCCAGCAGTTACCGGGAGGGAGGAAATCAGCCCCAGCATTTT.

This clone was counted once. Other DNA sequences in this sample translate to the same CDR3. The chain joins TRBV9 to TRBJ2-6; no clear D gene. Germline-derived CDR1 and CDR2 are SGDLS and YYNGEE. V was shortened by 0 bases and J by 0 bases, with 4 bases between the two germline ends. The CDR3 has 15 residues. The CDR3 sequence: CASSVVSSGANVLTF. In DNA, the CDR3 is TGTGCCAGCAGCGTAGTGTCCTCTGGGGCCAACGTCCTGACTTTC.

The chain has TRBV28 and TRBJ2-5; 9 bases are a match to TRBD2. CDR1 and CDR2 from the germline V gene are MDHEN and SYDVKM. V lost 1 base to trimming and J lost 5 bases; unmatched junction nucleotides: 8. The CDR3 totals 16 residues. The chain's CDR3 is CASSLLRGGGPETQYF. The CDR3 DNA reads as TGTGCCAGCAGTTTATTGCGGGGGGGCGGGCCGGAGACCCAGTACTTC.

V usage is TRBV25-1 and J usage is TRBJ1-4; tentatively, D is TRBD1 (5 bases). Germline CDR1 is MGHDK and CDR2 is SYGVNS. This CDR3 comprises 15 residues. Trimming pared 1 base from V and 8 bases from J, leaving 14 bases between. The CDR3 loop reads CASSEWGRGGEKLFF. The CDR3 DNA reads TGTGCCAGCAGTGAATGGGGGAGGGGTGGCGAAAAACTGTTTTTT.

The chain combines TRBV25-1 with TRBJ2-2; D gene unclear. CDR1 is MGHDK and CDR2 is SYGVNS in the germline V gene. Between the trimmed V and J ends, which lost 6 bases and 4 bases, there was a span of 12 bases. The CDR3 runs to 14 residues. DNA for the CDR3: TGTGCCAGCAGGCACCACCTGTCCACCGGGGAGCTGTTTTTT. Translated: CASRHHLSTGELFF.

The rearrangement joins TRBV28 to TRBJ1-2; D gene ambiguous. Germline CDR1 reads MDHEN; CDR2 reads SYDVKM. The CDR3 totals 13 residues. Trimming left V 6 bases short and J 3 bases short, with 11 bases between. The CDR3 here is CASSPLPHYGYTF. CDR3 nucleotide sequence: TGTGCCAGCAGCCCGCTCCCGCACTATGGCTACACCTTC.

The V call is TRBV6-1, the J call TRBJ1-2; a weak D match, TRBD1 (5 bases). CDR3 length: 11 amino acids. CDR1 and CDR2 from the germline V gene are MNHNS and SASEGT. Trimming stripped 8 bases from V and 8 bases from J, with 12 bases between. The CDR3 here is CASSLGGGYTF. Written as DNA, the CDR3 is TGTGCCAGCTCTCTGGGGGGGGGCTACACCTTC.

Turning to this clone: This same CDR3 is encoded by further DNA sequences in the sample. CDR3 region: CASSLPGGSYNEQFF. CDR3 bases: TGTGCCAGCAGCTTACCGGGAGGTTCCTACAATGAGCAGTTCTTC. The rearrangement uses TRBV5-4 and TRBJ2-1; 7 nucleotides agree with TRBD2. The CDR3 runs 15 residues. Germline CDR1 and CDR2: SGHNT and YYREEE (reference sequence). The V and J ends lost 2 bases and 1 base, in that order; junction bases with no gene match: 3.

The V and J genes are TRBV4-1 and TRBJ1-2; no reliable D call. Trimming stripped 3 bases from V and 3 bases from J, with 17 bases between. The CDR3 covers 16 residues. The germline gives CDR1 MGHRA, CDR2 YSYEKL. This chain's CDR3 is CASSQAETSNYYGYTF. In nucleotides, the CDR3 is TGCGCCAGCAGCCAGGCGGAGACAAGTAACTACTATGGCTACACCTTC.

The chain joins TRBV2 to TRBJ1-2; perhaps TRBD1 as D (6 bases). V dropped 2 bases and J dropped 1 base, with 14 bases sitting between them. This CDR3 has 16 residues. The germline gives CDR1 SNHLY, CDR2 FYNNEI. CDR3: CASSERGGRRNYGYTF. The CDR3 DNA reads TGTGCCAGCAGTGAAAGGGGGGGACGGCGTAACTATGGCTACACCTTC.